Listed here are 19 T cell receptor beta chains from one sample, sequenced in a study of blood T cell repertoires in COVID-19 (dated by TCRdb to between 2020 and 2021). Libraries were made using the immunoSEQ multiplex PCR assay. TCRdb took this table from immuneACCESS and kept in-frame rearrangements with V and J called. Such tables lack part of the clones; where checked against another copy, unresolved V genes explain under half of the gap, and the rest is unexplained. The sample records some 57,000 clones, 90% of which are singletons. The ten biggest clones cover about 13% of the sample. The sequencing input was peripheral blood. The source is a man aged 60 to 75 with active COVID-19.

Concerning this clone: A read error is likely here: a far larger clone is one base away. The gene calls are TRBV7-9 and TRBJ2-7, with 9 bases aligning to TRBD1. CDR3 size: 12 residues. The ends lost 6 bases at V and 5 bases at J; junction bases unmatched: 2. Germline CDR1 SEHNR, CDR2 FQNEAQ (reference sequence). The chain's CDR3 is CASSRDRDEQYF. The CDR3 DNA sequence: TGTGCCAGCAGTCGGGACAGGGACGAGCAGTACTTC.

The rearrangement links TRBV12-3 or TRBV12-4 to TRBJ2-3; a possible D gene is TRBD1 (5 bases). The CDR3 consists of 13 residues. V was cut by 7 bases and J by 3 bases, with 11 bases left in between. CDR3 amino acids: CASTRGRTDTQYF. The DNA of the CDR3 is TGTGCCAGCACTAGGGGTCGAACAGATACGCAGTATTTT.

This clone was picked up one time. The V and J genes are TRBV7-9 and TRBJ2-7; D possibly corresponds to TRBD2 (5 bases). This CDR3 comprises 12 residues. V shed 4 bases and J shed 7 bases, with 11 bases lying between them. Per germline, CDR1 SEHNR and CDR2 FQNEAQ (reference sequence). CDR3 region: CASSYTGWEQYF. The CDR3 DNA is TGTGCCAGCAGCTATACGGGGTGGGAGCAGTACTTC.

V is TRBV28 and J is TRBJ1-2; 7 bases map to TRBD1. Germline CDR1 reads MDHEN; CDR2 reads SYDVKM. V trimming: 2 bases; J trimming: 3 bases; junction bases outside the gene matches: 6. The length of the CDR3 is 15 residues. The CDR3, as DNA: TGTGCCAGCAGTTTACAGAGGGGGCGAGACTATGGCTACACCTTC. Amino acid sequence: CASSLQRGRDYGYTF.

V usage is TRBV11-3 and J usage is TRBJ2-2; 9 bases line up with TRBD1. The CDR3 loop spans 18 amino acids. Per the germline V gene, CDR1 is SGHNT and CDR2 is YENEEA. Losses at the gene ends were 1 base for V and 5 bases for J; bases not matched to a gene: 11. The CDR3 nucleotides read TGTGCCAGCAGCTTAGGACCGGGACAGGGAACGCGGACCGGGGAGCTGTTTTTT. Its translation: CASSLGPGQGTRTGELFF.

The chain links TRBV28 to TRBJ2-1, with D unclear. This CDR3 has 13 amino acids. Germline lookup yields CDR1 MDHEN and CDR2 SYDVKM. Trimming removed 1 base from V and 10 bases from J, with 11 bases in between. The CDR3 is CASSLSSSREQFF. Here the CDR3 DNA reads TGTGCCAGCAGTTTATCTAGTTCAAGGGAGCAGTTCTTC.

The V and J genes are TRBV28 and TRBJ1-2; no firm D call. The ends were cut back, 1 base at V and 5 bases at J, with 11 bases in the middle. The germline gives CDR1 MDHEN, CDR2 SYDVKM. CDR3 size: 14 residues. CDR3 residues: CASSLLLGGYGYTF. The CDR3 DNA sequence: TGTGCCAGCAGTTTATTATTAGGAGGTTATGGCTACACCTTC.

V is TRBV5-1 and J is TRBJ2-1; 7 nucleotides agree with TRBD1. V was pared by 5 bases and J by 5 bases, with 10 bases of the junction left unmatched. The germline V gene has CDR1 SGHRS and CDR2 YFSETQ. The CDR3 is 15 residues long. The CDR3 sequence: CASRRSGTANNEQFF. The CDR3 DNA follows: TGCGCCAGCAGAAGATCAGGGACAGCAAACAATGAGCAGTTCTTC.

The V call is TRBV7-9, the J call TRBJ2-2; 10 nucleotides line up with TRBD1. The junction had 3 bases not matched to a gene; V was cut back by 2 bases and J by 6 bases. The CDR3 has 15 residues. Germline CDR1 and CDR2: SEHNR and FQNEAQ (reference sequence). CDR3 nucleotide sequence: TGTGCCAGCAGCTTAAAGGGACAGGGGCCCGGGGAGCTGTTTTTT. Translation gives CASSLKGQGPGELFF.

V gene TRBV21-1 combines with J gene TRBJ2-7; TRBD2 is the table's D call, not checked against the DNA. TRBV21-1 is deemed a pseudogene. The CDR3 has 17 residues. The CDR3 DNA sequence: TGTGCCAGCAGCAAAGATCAGGGCGGGAGAGTCCCCTACGAGCAGTACTTC. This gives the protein CASSKDQGGRVPYEQYF.

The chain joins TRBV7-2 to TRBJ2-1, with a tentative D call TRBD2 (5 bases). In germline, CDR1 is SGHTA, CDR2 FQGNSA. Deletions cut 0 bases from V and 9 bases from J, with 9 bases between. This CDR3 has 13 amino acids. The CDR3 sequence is CASSLAHTSEQFF. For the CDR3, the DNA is TGTGCCAGCAGCTTAGCCCACACTAGTGAGCAGTTCTTC.

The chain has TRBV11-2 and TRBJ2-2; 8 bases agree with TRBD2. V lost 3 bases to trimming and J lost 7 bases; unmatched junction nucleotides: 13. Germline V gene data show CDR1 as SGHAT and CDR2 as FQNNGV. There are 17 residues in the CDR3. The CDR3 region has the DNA TGTGCCAGCAGCTTGGGACGGCGGATAGCGGGGAGCGGGGAGCTGTTTTTT. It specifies CASSLGRRIAGSGELFF. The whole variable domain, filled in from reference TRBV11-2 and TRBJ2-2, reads EAGVAQSPRYKIIEKRQSVAFWCNPISGHATLYWYQQILGQGPKLLIQFQNNGVVDDSQLPKDRFSAERLKGVDSTLKIQPAKLEDSAVYLCASSLGRRIAGSGELFFGEGSRLTVL.

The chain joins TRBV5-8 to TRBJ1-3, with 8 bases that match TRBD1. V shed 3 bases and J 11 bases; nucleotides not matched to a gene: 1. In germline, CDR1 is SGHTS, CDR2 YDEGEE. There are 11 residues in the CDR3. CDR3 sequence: CASSSTGAIYF. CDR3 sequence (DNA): TGTGCCAGCAGCTCGACAGGGGCCATATATTTT.

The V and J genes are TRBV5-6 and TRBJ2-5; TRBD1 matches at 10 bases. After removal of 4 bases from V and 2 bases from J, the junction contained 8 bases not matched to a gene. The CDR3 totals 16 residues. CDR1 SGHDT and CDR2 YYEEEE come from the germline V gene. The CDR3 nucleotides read TGTGCCAGCAGCACCGGGACAGGGGTGAGGCAAGAGACCCAGTACTTC. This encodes CASSTGTGVRQETQYF.

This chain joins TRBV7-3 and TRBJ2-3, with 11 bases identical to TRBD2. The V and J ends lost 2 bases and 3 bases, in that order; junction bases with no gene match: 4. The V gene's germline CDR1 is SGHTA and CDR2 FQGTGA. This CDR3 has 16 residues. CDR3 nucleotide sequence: TGTGCCAGCAGCTTATTAGCGGGAGGGCCGACAGATACGCAGTATTTT. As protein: CASSLLAGGPTDTQYF.

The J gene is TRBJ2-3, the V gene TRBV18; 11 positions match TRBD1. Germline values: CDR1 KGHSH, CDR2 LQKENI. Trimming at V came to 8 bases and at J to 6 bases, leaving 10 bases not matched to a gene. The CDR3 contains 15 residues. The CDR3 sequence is CASHGGQGAADTQYF. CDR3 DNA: TGTGCCAGCCATGGTGGACAGGGGGCAGCGGATACGCAGTATTTT.

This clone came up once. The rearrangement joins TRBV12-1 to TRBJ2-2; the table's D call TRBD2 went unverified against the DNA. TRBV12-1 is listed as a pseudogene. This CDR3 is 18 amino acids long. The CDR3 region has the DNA TGTGCCAGCAGCTTTGGGGTTTCGGAGGGATCGAACACCGGGGAGCTGTTTTTT. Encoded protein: CASSFGVSEGSNTGELFF.

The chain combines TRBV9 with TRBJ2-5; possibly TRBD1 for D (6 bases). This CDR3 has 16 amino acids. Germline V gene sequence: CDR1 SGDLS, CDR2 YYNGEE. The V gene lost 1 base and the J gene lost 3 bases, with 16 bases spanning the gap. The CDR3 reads CASSVRDTANKETQYF. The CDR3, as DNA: TGTGCCAGCAGCGTACGGGACACAGCAAACAAAGAGACCCAGTACTTC.

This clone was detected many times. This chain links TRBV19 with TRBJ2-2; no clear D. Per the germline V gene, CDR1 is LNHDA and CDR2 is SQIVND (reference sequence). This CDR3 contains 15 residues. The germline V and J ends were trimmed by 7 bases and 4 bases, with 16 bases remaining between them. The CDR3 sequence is CASNPTRRFTGELFF. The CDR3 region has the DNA TGTGCCAGTAATCCCACACGGAGATTCACCGGGGAGCTGTTTTTT. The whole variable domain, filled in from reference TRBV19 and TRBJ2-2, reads DGGITQSPKYLFRKEGQNVTLSCEQNLNHDAMYWYRQDPGQGLRLIYYSQIVNDFQKGDIAEGYSVSREKKESFPLTVTSAQKNPTAFYLCASNPTRRFTGELFFGEGSRLTVL.